This T cell receptor (beta chain) was obtained from a study of early T cells in non-severe SARS-CoV-2 infection. For the study at large: Unpaired chains resulted from sequencing bulk RNA of unsorted whole blood.

This CDR3 contains 12 residues. V was clipped by 5 bases and J by 5 bases, with 6 bases between them. CDR1 and CDR2 from the germline V gene are SGHVS and FNYEAQ. Separate cDNA molecules each had unique molecular identifiers attached to them. One entry per CDR3 protein results from TCRdb running MiXCR on the 5' RACE reads. The repertoire holds tens of thousands of distinct CDR3 sequences, about 13% seen once, with almost 8.5% in the top ten. This clonotype was picked up many times. The clonotype was recovered from an adult who was a healthcare worker with PCR-confirmed SARS-CoV-2 infection or an uninfected control (not recorded which). The chain carries TRBV7-6 and TRBJ1-4; a weak D match, TRBD1 (5 bases). The sequenced material came from whole blood. CDR3 nucleotide sequence: TGTGCCAGCAGCCCAGGGAATGAAAAACTGTTTTTT. Its translation is CASSPGNEKLFF.